This entry features one TCR beta chain sequence. Its cognate antigen is unknown. This record belongs to a study of T cell responses to AZD1222 COVID-19 vaccine. Study-level points and caveats: Unmutated variant regions are reportedly the target of nearly half of TCRs that are spike-specific. Clonal diversity may have been underestimated, and the donors were mostly white British, with more females than males.

Sequencing was performed with immunoSEQ multiplex PCR; in TCRdb, only in-frame clones are kept and a portion is missing. Of approximately 110,000 clones in the sample, more than 90% were seen once. This CDR3 is 14 amino acids long. Germline V CDR1 and CDR2: MNHEY, SVGEGT. V lost 0 bases, J lost 2 bases, and 7 bases lay in between. The origin of this receptor is an adult in good health. The material sequenced was peripheral blood, taken on day 0 of AZD1222 vaccination. The V gene is TRBV6-2 or TRBV6-3, the J gene TRBJ1-1, with unresolved D. The CDR3 DNA is TGTGCCAGCAGTTACTCTGGTTTCAACACTGAAGCTTTCTTT. This encodes CASSYSGFNTEAFF.